Listed below are T cell receptor beta chains from one sample, sequenced in a study of control samples from healthy donors and cancer patients. Method: immunoSEQ multiplex PCR; TCRdb's copy keeps in-frame clones and lacks some. The sample includes roughly 150,000 clones, more than 85% of them seen just once. Sequencing was done on a sample of blood. These TCRs come from a woman aged 25 to 39 in good health. Both conserved end residues are part of each CDR3. The D gene is left open where the match is weak. Expanded clones are given a class, and other clones once, few, many or no size at all.

TRBJ1-4 NA 14 NA TRBV6-5 TGTGCCAGCACCCGGGACGGGACGAATGAAAAACTGTTTTTT CASTRDGTNEKLFF
TRBJ1-4 NA 14 NA TRBV27 TGTGCCAGCAGTTTTGGGGGGCTTGATGAAAAACTGTTTTTT CASSFGGLDEKLFF
TRBJ2-2 NA 15 TRBD1 TRBV4-1 TGCGCCAGCAGCCCCACAGGGGGCCGGGACGGGGAGCTGTTTTTT CASSPTGGRDGELFF
TRBJ2-1 NA 13 NA TRBV11-3 TGTGCCAGCAGCCCTAGTCCCGCGAATGAGCAGTTCTTC CASSPSPANEQFF
TRBJ2-7 NA 14 NA TRBV28 TGTGCCAGCAGTTCGCCGGGATTACGCTACGAGCAGTACTTC CASSSPGLRYEQYF
TRBJ1-6 NA 14 NA TRBV18 TGTGCCAGCTCCGCTGGAGGGTTTAATTCACCCCTCCACTTT CASSAGGFNSPLHF
TRBJ1-5 few 15 NA TRBV6-5 TGTGCCAGCAGTTCCTACACAGGGTCAGGTCAGCCCCAGCATTTT CASSSYTGSGQPQHF
TRBJ2-7 NA 13 TRBD1 TRBV30 TGTGCCTGGGGCTTCAGGGGGCACTACGAGCAGTACTTC CAWGFRGHYEQYF
TRBJ1-2 NA 14 NA TRBV27 TGTGCCAGCAGTCCTATGGACCGACCCTATGGCTACACCTTC CASSPMDRPYGYTF
TRBJ1-6 NA 11 NA TRBV28 TGTGCCAGCAGTCTAAATTCACCCCTCCACTTT CASSLNSPLHF
TRBJ2-2 NA 16 NA TRBV4-3 TGCGCCAGCAGCCAAGGAACTGCCTTTAACACCGGGGAGCTGTTTTTT CASSQGTAFNTGELFF
TRBJ2-7 NA 15 TRBD2 TRBV7-3 TGTGCCAGCAGCTCAGGGACTACCCCCGCGGGGGAGCAGTACTTC CASSSGTTPAGEQYF
TRBJ2-7 NA 14 TRBD1 TRBV11-1 TGTGCCAGCAGCACCCGGACAGGGTCCTACGAGCAGTACTTC CASSTRTGSYEQYF
TRBJ1-1 NA 13 NA TRBV29-1 TGCAGCGCTCGACAGGCTTCGAACACTGAAGCTTTCTTT CSARQASNTEAFF
TRBJ1-6 few 13 NA TRBV6-2/TRBV6-3 TGTGCCAGCAGCCAGCGGGTAGAGTCACCCCTCCACTTT CASSQRVESPLHF
TRBJ2-4 NA 15 TRBD2 TRBV4-1 TGCGCCAGCAGCCTGGGTATCGGGACTAGCGGAGTTCAGTACTTC CASSLGIGTSGVQYF
TRBJ2-1 NA 13 TRBD2 TRBV16 TGTGCCACCGCCAGGACTAGAGTGAATGAGCAGTTCTTC CATARTRVNEQFF
TRBJ1-1 NA 14 NA TRBV19 TGTGCCAGTAGTTTCCGGACGGCGAACCCTGAGGCTTTCTTT CASSFRTANPEAFF
TRBJ1-3 NA 16 NA TRBV19 TGTGCCAGTAGTATGGGGACCCTAAGCTCTGGAAACACCATATATTTT CASSMGTLSSGNTIYF
TRBJ2-7 NA 16 NA TRBV21-1 TGTGCCAGCAGCAAAGGAAAGCCTAGCGGATCCTACGAGCAGTACTTC CASSKGKPSGSYEQYF